The clone carrying this TCR beta chain has a single count. V lost 0 bases and J 6 bases, leaving 7 bases between the germline ends. CDR1 and CDR2 from the germline V gene are SGHRS and YFSETQ. This CDR3 has 13 amino acids. The data were obtained in a study of blood T cell repertoires in COVID-19. The data were produced by immunoSEQ multiplex PCR, yet TCRdb's version contains in-frame clones alone and is incomplete. The repertoire consists of a few hundred thousand clones, with 89% occurring once and the leading ten covering 1.5% to 2%. Sequenced sample: PBMCs or T cells enriched from blood (not recorded which). The V and J genes are TRBV5-1 and TRBJ2-1, with D tentatively TRBD2 (6 bases). This TCR was recovered from a woman aged 25 to 39 who had recovered from COVID-19. In nucleotides, the CDR3 is TGCGCCAGCAGCTTGGGACTAGTCAATGAGCAGTTCTTC. It codes for CASSLGLVNEQFF.